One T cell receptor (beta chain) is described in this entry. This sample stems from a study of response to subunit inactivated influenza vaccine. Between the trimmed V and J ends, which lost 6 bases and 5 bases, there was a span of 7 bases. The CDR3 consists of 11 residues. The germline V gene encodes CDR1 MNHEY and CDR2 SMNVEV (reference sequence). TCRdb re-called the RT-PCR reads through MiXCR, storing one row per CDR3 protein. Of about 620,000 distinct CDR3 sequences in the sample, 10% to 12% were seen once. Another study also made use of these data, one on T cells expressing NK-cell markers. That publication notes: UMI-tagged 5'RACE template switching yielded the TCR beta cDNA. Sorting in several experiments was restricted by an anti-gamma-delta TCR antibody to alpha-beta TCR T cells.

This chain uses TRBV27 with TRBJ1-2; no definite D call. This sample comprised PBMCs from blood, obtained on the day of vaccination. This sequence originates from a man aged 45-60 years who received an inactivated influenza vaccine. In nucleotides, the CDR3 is TGTGCCAGCAGCGGTCAGTATGGCTACACCTTC. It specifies CASSGQYGYTF.